Reported below is one T cell receptor beta chain. Its cognate antigen is unknown. CDR3 size: 19 residues. In germline, CDR1 is MNHEY, CDR2 SVGEGT. With 2 bases clipped from V and 0 bases from J, the junction kept 13 bases outside the gene matches. Full-length variable regions came from constant-region reverse primers plus semi-nested Nested Universal Primer A PCR. Via MiXCR, TCRdb re-called the 5' RACE reads, giving one row per CDR3 protein. This sample has approximately 40,000 distinct CDR3 sequences, with roughly 31% found just once. Overall study results and limits: The larger cohort examined one V-J beta rearrangement, not whole repertoires. Tumor Tregs overlapped most with tumor, then blood, naive CD4+ cells.

This sequence was found in a female donor with breast cancer. V is TRBV6-2 or TRBV6-3 and J is TRBJ2-3; TRBD2 agrees at 8 bases. The sample comprised tumor-infiltrating memory CD4+ T cells sorted from the breast tumor. The subset here: memory CD4+ T cells, CD4+CD45RO+CD25-. CDR3 in DNA: TGTGCCAGCAGTTACGATCCGTGGGCGGGAGGACCTAGCACAGATACGCAGTATTTT. Amino acids: CASSYDPWAGGPSTDTQYF.